What follows are 22 T cell receptor beta chains derived from one specimen sequenced in a study of identical twins. TCRdb used MiXCR to reprocess the 5' RACE reads, holding one entry per CDR3 protein. The sample comprises roughly 700,000 distinct CDR3 sequences, approximately 9% of which are singletons, and 0.85% to 1% rests with the top ten. The same sample was also used in a study of yellow fever vaccine responses in identical twins.

The specimen sequenced was PBMCs. All receptors come from a woman younger than 30 in good health.

The chain uses TRBV5-1 and TRBJ2-5; D is unresolved. Trimming left V 3 bases short and J 1 base short, with 13 bases between. Germline CDR1 SGHRS, CDR2 YFSETQ. This CDR3 comprises 15 residues. The CDR3 nucleotides are TGCGCCAGCAGCTATGCAAGCAGAGGCCAAGAGACCCAGTACTTC. Protein sequence: CASSYASRGQETQYF. Using reference TRBV5-1 and TRBJ2-5 for the parts outside the CDR3, the full variable domain is KAGVTQTPRYLIKTRGQQVTLSCSPISGHRSVSWYQQTPGQGLQFLFEYFSETQRNKGNFPGRFSGRQFSNSRSEMNVSTLELGDSALYLCASSYASRGQETQYFGPGTRLLVL.

This clonotype has only a few counts. V and J are TRBV20-1 and TRBJ2-7; 8 nucleotides agree with TRBD1. CDR3 length: 13 residues. V gave up 3 bases and J gave up 5 bases; unmatched junction bases: 6. Germline assignment: CDR1 DFQATT and CDR2 SNEGSKA (reference sequence). In DNA form, the CDR3 reads TGCAGTGCTAGGGGGGACAGGTTGAACGAGCAGTACTTC. Its protein product is CSARGDRLNEQYF.

This clonotype was counted only a few times. This chain connects TRBV28 to TRBJ2-3; D could derive from TRBD1 or TRBD2 (6 bases each). Trimming took 5 bases from V and 6 from J, leaving 24 bases between them. Germline loops: CDR1 MDHEN, CDR2 SYDVKM. This CDR3 is 17 amino acids long. CDR3 residues: CASSGARGRLIGDTQYF. The CDR3 DNA reads TGTGCCAGCAGTGGGGCACGGGGGCGCTTGATCGGGGATACGCAGTATTTT. The full variable domain, its missing parts supplied by reference TRBV28 and TRBJ2-3, is DVKVTQSSRYLVKRTGEKVFLECVQDMDHENMFWYRQDPGLGLRLIYFSYDVKMKEKGDIPEGYSVSREKKERFSLILESASTNQTSMYLCASSGARGRLIGDTQYFGPGTRLTVL.

This chain uses TRBV6-1 with TRBJ2-7, with D possibly called TRBD1 or TRBD2 (5 bases each). This CDR3 has 14 residues. Looked up from germline, CDR1 is MNHNS and CDR2 is SASEGT. V shed 9 bases and J shed 6 bases, with 21 bases lying between them. Written as DNA, the CDR3 is TGTGCCAGTAAACTGGACCGGGGCTTCGGCGAGCAGTACTTC. Residues: CASKLDRGFGEQYF.

The table lists this clonotype with a few counts. This sequence joins TRBV29-1 and TRBJ2-3, with 8 bases aligning to TRBD2. The CDR3 is 17 amino acids. From germline, CDR1 is SQVTM and CDR2 ANQGSEA. V shed 6 bases and J 0 bases; nucleotides not matched to a gene: 14. CDR3 coding DNA: TGCAGCGTGTCGACCACCGGGACTAGTTATAGCACAGATACGCAGTATTTT. It translates to CSVSTTGTSYSTDTQYF.

V usage is TRBV29-1 and J usage is TRBJ2-7; the match to TRBD1 covers 7 bases. The germline V gene has CDR1 SQVTM and CDR2 ANQGSEA. Losses at the gene ends were 4 bases for V and 2 bases for J; bases not matched to a gene: 5. The CDR3 has 13 amino acids. The CDR3 loop reads CSVGGQRPYEQYF. Written as DNA, the CDR3 is TGCAGCGTTGGGGGACAGCGACCCTACGAGCAGTACTTC.

This clonotype was seen more than once but under ten times. V and J are TRBV2 and TRBJ1-2; D is uncertain. The V and J ends lost 8 bases and 7 bases respectively, with 17 bases between them. Germline V lookup: CDR1 SNHLY, CDR2 FYNNEI. The CDR3 contains 13 residues. The CDR3 loop reads CASGLREGRGYTF. CDR3 nucleotides: TGTGCCAGCGGGCTCCGGGAGGGCCGTGGCTACACCTTC. Variable domain in full (rest from reference TRBV2 and TRBJ1-2): EPEVTQTPSHQVTQMGQEVILRCVPISNHLYFYWYRQILGQKVEFLVSFYNNEISEKSEIFDDQFSVERPDGSNFTLKIRSTKLEDSAMYFCASGLREGRGYTFGSGTRLTVV.

V gene TRBV7-2 combines with J gene TRBJ2-7, with 8 bases that match TRBD2. The CDR3 totals 14 residues. The J segment lost 6 bases and the V segment lost 1 base, leaving 5 bases of the junction unmatched. Germline V gene data show CDR1 as SGHTA and CDR2 as FQGNSA. The CDR3 here is CASSLDSGSGEQYF. The CDR3 coding sequence is TGTGCCAGCAGCTTAGACAGCGGGAGCGGCGAGCAGTACTTC. The entire variable domain, with the rest obtained from reference TRBV7-2 and TRBJ2-7, is as follows: GAGVSQSPSNKVTEKGKDVELRCDPISGHTALYWYRQSLGQGLEFLIYFQGNSAPDKSGLPSDRFSAERTGGSVSTLTIQRTQQEDSAVYLCASSLDSGSGEQYFGPGTRLTVT.

This clonotype was observed many times. The chain has TRBV6-2 or TRBV6-3 and TRBJ2-1; D is perhaps TRBD2 (5 bases). Per the germline V gene, CDR1 is MNHEY and CDR2 is SVGEGT. V was trimmed by 6 bases and J by 2 bases, leaving 8 bases between them. The CDR3 is 13 amino acids. The CDR3 is CASRSGTYNEQFF. Here the CDR3 DNA reads TGTGCCAGCAGGAGCGGTACCTACAATGAGCAGTTCTTC.

This clonotype was found many times. The rearrangement links TRBV24-1 to TRBJ2-1; 10 bases match TRBD1. Germline assignment: CDR1 KGHDR and CDR2 SFDVKD. V lost 4 bases, J lost 0 bases, and 11 bases stayed unmatched. The CDR3 covers 19 residues. CDR3 loop: CATSDLMTGGKFSYNEQFF. The CDR3, as DNA: TGTGCCACCAGTGACTTGATGACAGGGGGCAAGTTCTCCTACAATGAGCAGTTCTTC.

This clonotype was detected ten times or more. CDR3 DNA sequence: TGTGCCAGCAGTAAGCAGGTGAACACTGAAGCTTTCTTT. As protein: CASSKQVNTEAFF. V is TRBV25-1 and J is TRBJ1-1; D not resolved. Trimming took 5 bases from V and 0 from J, leaving 7 bases between them. This CDR3 contains 13 residues. Germline-derived CDR1 and CDR2 are MGHDK and SYGVNS.

The rearrangement links TRBV7-8 to TRBJ2-5, with D possibly being TRBD2 (6 bases). Per germline, CDR1 SGHVS and CDR2 FQNEAQ. Trimming left V 1 base short and J 3 bases short, with 24 bases between. This CDR3 has 19 residues. CDR3 sequence: CASSLEGTPGSGPKETQYF. DNA for the CDR3: TGTGCCAGCAGCTTAGAAGGAACACCGGGCAGCGGGCCGAAAGAGACCCAGTACTTC.

This clonotype occurred a few times. The chain recombines TRBV5-1 with TRBJ2-5, with D tentatively TRBD2 (5 bases). Germline V gene sequence: CDR1 SGHRS, CDR2 YFSETQ. Trimming took 0 bases from V and 2 from J, leaving 8 bases between them. This CDR3 comprises 14 residues. The CDR3 bases are TGCGCCAGCAGCTTGGTGACTACTCAAGAGACCCAGTACTTC. It encodes CASSLVTTQETQYF.

This chain's CDR3 is CASSPSSIGLGEQYF. For the CDR3, the DNA is TGTGCCAGCTCACCATCGTCCATTGGCCTGGGAGAGCAGTACTTC. V gene TRBV18 combines with J gene TRBJ2-7; no clear D. The V and J ends lost 2 bases and 7 bases respectively, with 18 bases between them. The CDR3 has 15 residues. Looked up from germline, CDR1 is KGHSH and CDR2 is LQKENI.

This clonotype was detected many times. This sequence joins TRBV5-1 and TRBJ2-7; D gene uncertain. Per germline, CDR1 SGHRS and CDR2 YFSETQ. Trimming removed 1 base from V and 2 bases from J, with 7 bases in between. CDR3 length equals 13 residues. For the CDR3, the DNA is TGCGCCAGCAGCTTGAAACAAGCCTACGAGCAGTACTTC. It encodes CASSLKQAYEQYF.

This clonotype was counted ten times or more. The chain has TRBV5-1 and TRBJ1-3; D call uncertain. Germline loops: CDR1 SGHRS, CDR2 YFSETQ. Trimming took 5 bases from V and 4 from J, leaving 13 bases between them. The CDR3 is 14 residues long. CDR3 in DNA: TGCGCCAGCAGTCAGGACCTGGGGGGAAACACCATATATTTT. Amino acids: CASSQDLGGNTIYF.

This chain connects TRBV7-8 to TRBJ2-5; TRBD2 is a possible D gene (5 bases). The CDR3 consists of 15 residues. V was trimmed by 1 base and J by 5 bases, leaving 14 bases between them. Per germline, CDR1 SGHVS and CDR2 FQNEAQ. The CDR3 reads CASSLERTPGETQYF. The CDR3 bases are TGTGCCAGCAGCTTAGAAAGGACTCCGGGGGAGACCCAGTACTTC.

Of note for this clonotype: The CDR3 does not close with the conserved phenylalanine or tryptophan, likely indicating a read error. The DNA is left out, because the CDR3 cannot be placed on it with certainty; the CDR3 is given as TCRdb lists it. J is TRBJ2-7 and V is TRBV20-1; the table's TRBD1 call for D was not verified on the DNA. Germline assignment: CDR1 DFQATT and CDR2 SNEGSKA (reference sequence). With termini counted, the CDR3 has 11 amino acids. The CDR3 spells CSARGTRGVKY.

The chain links TRBV7-2 to TRBJ2-1, with D maybe TRBD1 (6 bases). This CDR3 is 15 amino acids long. Trimming shortened V by 5 bases and J by 11 bases, and 22 bases separated the two germline ends. CDR1 and CDR2 (germline): SGHTA, FQGNSA. CDR3: CASSLLSEGVSKQFF. In nucleotides, the CDR3 is TGTGCCAGCAGCCTACTTAGCGAGGGGGTCAGTAAGCAGTTCTTC.

This clonotype has a handful of counts. The chain employs TRBV12-3 or TRBV12-4 and TRBJ2-3, with unresolved D. Trimming stripped 7 bases from V and 2 bases from J, with 7 bases between. The CDR3 is 12 amino acids. The CDR3 here is CASNSDTDTQYF. The DNA of the CDR3 is TGTGCCAGCAATTCTGACACAGATACGCAGTATTTT.

This clonotype was recorded a few times. J is TRBJ2-5 and V is TRBV6-5; D possibly matches TRBD1 or TRBD2 (5 bases each). The CDR3 sequence is 15 residues long. Germline V gene sequence: CDR1 MNHEY, CDR2 SVGAGI. The V and J ends lost 2 bases and 7 bases respectively, with 17 bases between them. CDR3 sequence (DNA): TGTGCCAGCAGTTACATGCCCACGGGGCCAGGGACCCAGTACTTC. It specifies CASSYMPTGPGTQYF.

The chain has TRBV20-1 and TRBJ2-5; no clear D gene. The V end lost 6 bases, the J end lost 6 bases, and 8 bases lay between the germline ends. The length of the CDR3 is 10 residues. CDR1 and CDR2 (germline): DFQATT, SNEGSKA (reference sequence). The CDR3 bases are TGCAGTGCAAGCGAAAAGACCCAGTACTTC. Translated, it gives CSASEKTQYF.